A single sample is the source of the 23 T cell receptor beta chains below, sequenced in a study of identical twins. MiXCR, run by TCRdb on the 5' RACE reads, gives a single entry per CDR3 protein. Of roughly 190,000 distinct CDR3 sequences in the sample, approximately 15% were seen once. This sample was shared with a second study, whose subject was T cells expressing NK-cell markers.

The sequenced sample was CD8+ T cells sorted from blood. The receptors derive from a woman under 30 in good health.

The V call is TRBV13, the J call TRBJ1-1; no clear D. The CDR3 length is 12 residues. Germline-derived CDR1 and CDR2 are PRHDT and FYEKMQ (reference sequence). V lost 1 base, J lost 7 bases, and 7 bases lay in between. CDR3 coding DNA: TGTGCCAGCAGCTTAGAGGACGTTGAAGCTTTCTTT. The encoded protein is CASSLEDVEAFF.

In this sample, this clonotype turned up a few times. V is TRBV20-1 and J is TRBJ2-7; 8 bases align to TRBD1. Germline CDR1 and CDR2: DFQATT and SNEGSKA (reference sequence). There are 14 residues in the CDR3. Trimming took 1 base from V and 6 from J; bases not matched to a gene: 8. The CDR3 loop is CSARALGQGGEQYF. In nucleotides, the CDR3 is TGCAGTGCTAGAGCCCTCGGACAGGGAGGCGAGCAGTACTTC.

The sample holds a few counts of this clonotype. The rearrangement uses TRBV15 and TRBJ1-1; maybe TRBD1 (6 bases). Per the germline V gene, CDR1 is LNHNV and CDR2 is YYDKDF (reference sequence). The CDR3 has 14 residues. The germline V and J ends were trimmed by 7 bases and 2 bases, with 14 bases remaining between them. Here the CDR3 reads CATTEGDTNTEAFF. The CDR3 DNA sequence: TGTGCCACCACTGAGGGGGACACCAACACTGAAGCTTTCTTT.

V and J are TRBV5-6 and TRBJ2-7; a possible D gene is TRBD1 (5 bases). CDR1 is SGHDT, CDR2 YYEEEE, per germline. This CDR3 contains 15 residues. V lost 4 bases and J lost 3, with 17 bases in between. CDR3 sequence: CASSLGGAGIYEQYF. DNA for the CDR3: TGTGCCAGCAGCCTGGGTGGGGCAGGCATCTACGAGCAGTACTTC.

This clonotype showed up just a few times. J is TRBJ2-7 and V is TRBV7-8; the D call may be TRBD1 or TRBD2 (5 bases each). V shed 4 bases and J shed 9 bases, with 10 bases lying between them. The CDR3 is 11 residues long. Germline loops: CDR1 SGHVS, CDR2 FQNEAQ. The CDR3 spells CASSSKGRQYF. The CDR3 DNA sequence: TGTGCCAGCAGCTCGAAGGGACGGCAGTACTTC.

The J gene is TRBJ2-5, the V gene TRBV4-3; the match to TRBD1 covers 10 bases. Trimming at V came to 0 bases and at J to 1 base, leaving 8 bases not matched to a gene. This CDR3 comprises 18 residues. Germline CDR1 LGHNA, CDR2 YSLEER. CDR3 sequence: CASSQEGPGTGAQETQYF. CDR3 nucleotide sequence: TGCGCCAGCAGCCAAGAGGGGCCCGGGACAGGGGCCCAAGAGACCCAGTACTTC.

The chain is built from TRBV6-5 and TRBJ2-7; 8 bases align to TRBD2. CDR3 length: 14 amino acids. Germline V gives CDR1 MNHEY, CDR2 SVGAGI. V lost 2 bases, J lost 6 bases, and 6 bases stayed unmatched. CDR3 DNA sequence: TGTGCCAGCAGTTACCTTTTCGGGGGGGGCGAGCAGTACTTC. This gives the protein CASSYLFGGGEQYF.

The chain joins TRBV12-2 to TRBJ1-1. TRBV12-2 is assigned pseudogene status. This CDR3 is built from 16 residues. DNA for the CDR3: TGTGCAAGTCGCTTAGCAATACAAGAAGAGAACACTGAAGCTTTCTTT. The encoded protein is CASRLAIQEENTEAFF.

This clonotype was detected only a few times. The chain joins TRBV9 to TRBJ1-1; 8 nucleotides match TRBD1. The CDR3 spans 15 residues. Trimming at V came to 4 bases and at J to 4 bases, leaving 9 bases not matched to a gene. The germline CDR1 and CDR2 sequences are SGDLS and YYNGEE. The CDR3 is CASSPQGAVGTEAFF. CDR3 bases: TGTGCCAGCAGCCCGCAGGGGGCCGTCGGCACTGAAGCTTTCTTT.

This clonotype was observed a handful of times. This rearrangement joins TRBV27 to TRBJ1-1; 8 bases match TRBD1. The CDR3 covers 15 residues. The ends lost 3 bases at V and 6 bases at J; junction bases unmatched: 9. CDR1 is MNHEY, CDR2 SMNVEV, per germline (reference sequence). CDR3 DNA: TGTGCCAGCAGTTTCAAAGGACAGGGAAACCCTGAAGCTTTCTTT. This gives the protein CASSFKGQGNPEAFF.

Only a few counts were recorded for this clonotype. This sequence joins TRBV9 and TRBJ2-7; 8 positions match TRBD2. CDR3 length equals 16 residues. Germline values: CDR1 SGDLS, CDR2 YYNGEE. V gave up 0 bases and J gave up 2 bases; unmatched junction bases: 7. In DNA form, the CDR3 reads TGTGCCAGCAGCGTAGGTAGTGTTAGCGGGACCTACGAGCAGTACTTC. Translation: CASSVGSVSGTYEQYF.

This chain links TRBV7-6 with TRBJ2-7; unclear D gene. The germline V gene encodes CDR1 SGHVS and CDR2 FNYEAQ. V was clipped by 4 bases and J by 5 bases, with 9 bases between them. The length of the CDR3 is 12 residues. Here the CDR3 reads CASSSIENEQYF. The CDR3 bases are TGTGCCAGCAGCTCTATAGAAAACGAGCAGTACTTC.

This chain links TRBV7-2 with TRBJ2-5; perhaps TRBD1 as D (6 bases). The germline gives CDR1 SGHTA, CDR2 FQGNSA. The CDR3 covers 17 residues. Trimming left V 5 bases short and J 5 bases short, with 24 bases between. CDR3 DNA sequence: TGTGCCAGCAGCCTCTTAGCCGTAGTAGGGGGTCGCGAGACCCAGTACTTC. Encoded protein: CASSLLAVVGGRETQYF.

This chain joins TRBV2 and TRBJ2-7, with 9 bases identical to TRBD2. The V gene end was trimmed by 6 bases and the J gene end by 1 base; junction bases not matched to a gene: 7. The CDR3 totals 15 residues. Germline V CDR1 and CDR2: SNHLY, FYNNEI. CDR3 coding DNA: TGTGCCAGCAGGGAATTGCTAGCGGGGTCCTACGAGCAGTACTTC. Translation: CASRELLAGSYEQYF.

The chain combines TRBV15 with TRBJ2-2; D remains ambiguous. The CDR3 loop spans 11 amino acids. Trimming removed 4 bases from V and 9 bases from J, with 6 bases in between. The germline V gene has CDR1 LNHNV and CDR2 YYDKDF (reference sequence). The CDR3: CATSTGRELFF. In DNA form, the CDR3 reads TGTGCCACCAGCACTGGGCGGGAGCTGTTTTTT.

This clonotype was observed at least ten times. The CDR3 DNA reads as TGTGCCACCAGCACCTCGGCCAATGAGCAGTTCTTC. This sequence encodes CATSTSANEQFF. This chain uses TRBV24-1 with TRBJ2-1; D unclear. The V gene's germline CDR1 is KGHDR and CDR2 SFDVKD. The CDR3 spans 12 residues. The V end lost 7 bases, the J end lost 6 bases, and 9 bases lay between the germline ends.

The V and J genes are TRBV20-1 and TRBJ2-1; 10 positions match TRBD2. CDR1 and CDR2 (germline): DFQATT, SNEGSKA (reference sequence). There are 19 residues in the CDR3. V lost 5 bases and J lost 0; bases outside the gene matches: 16. DNA of the CDR3: TGCAGTGCTCCCGCCTCGGTAGCGGGGGGTTTTCGCTCCTACAATGAGCAGTTCTTC. Protein: CSAPASVAGGFRSYNEQFF.

The CDR3 region has the DNA TGTGCCAGCAGTTACTTACCCGGGACAGGCCCCTACGAGCAGTACTTC. Translation gives CASSYLPGTGPYEQYF. This chain connects TRBV6-5 to TRBJ2-7; 8 bases line up with TRBD1. Per germline, CDR1 MNHEY and CDR2 SVGAGI. The length of the CDR3 is 16 residues. V lost 1 base and J lost 2; bases outside the gene matches: 7.

This clonotype was seen only a few times. This chain links TRBV14 with TRBJ2-1; tentatively, D is TRBD2 (5 bases). This CDR3 region has 15 residues. CDR1 and CDR2 (germline): SGHDN, FVKESK. Trimming left V 3 bases short and J 7 bases short, with 16 bases between. This chain's CDR3 is CASSQLRGRRNEQFF. DNA of the CDR3: TGTGCCAGCAGCCAGCTCCGAGGGCGTAGGAATGAGCAGTTCTTC.

The V gene is TRBV20-1, the J gene TRBJ2-1; 9 nucleotides agree with TRBD2. The length of the CDR3 is 15 residues. The germline V gene encodes CDR1 DFQATT and CDR2 SNEGSKA (reference sequence). Losses at the gene ends were 3 bases for V and 2 bases for J; bases not matched to a gene: 5. The CDR3 DNA reads as TGCAGTGCTAGGGATTTAGCGGGGGCCTACAATGAGCAGTTCTTC. It translates to CSARDLAGAYNEQFF.

This clonotype appeared a few times. This chain connects TRBV27 to TRBJ1-2, with 11 bases lining up with TRBD1. The germline CDR1 and CDR2 sequences are MNHEY and SMNVEV (reference sequence). The CDR3 spans 13 residues. The V gene end was trimmed by 5 bases and the J gene end by 6 bases; junction bases not matched to a gene: 2. The CDR3 bases are TGTGCCAGCAGTGGGACAGGGGGGAATGGCTACACCTTC. It translates to CASSGTGGNGYTF.

The chain carries TRBV7-9 and TRBJ2-1; D is undetermined. This CDR3 comprises 15 residues. Per germline, CDR1 SEHNR and CDR2 FQNEAQ (reference sequence). V lost 5 bases and J lost 7, with 18 bases in between. The CDR3 loop is CASSARQNLLNEQFF. In nucleotides, the CDR3 is TGTGCCAGCAGCGCCCGACAAAACCTATTGAATGAGCAGTTCTTC.

The rearrangement joins TRBV3-1 to TRBJ1-1; a weak D match, TRBD1 (5 bases). The ends were cut back, 6 bases at V and 1 base at J, with 18 bases in the middle. The CDR3 is 16 amino acids. Germline CDR1 reads LGHDT; CDR2 reads YNNKEL (reference sequence). The CDR3 sequence: CASSEPSGTANTEAFF. As DNA, the CDR3 is TGTGCCAGCAGTGAACCTTCCGGGACTGCGAACACTGAAGCTTTCTTT. The full variable domain, with the rest looked up from reference TRBV3-1 and TRBJ1-1, is DTAVSQTPKYLVTQMGNDKSIKCEQNLGHDTMYWYKQDSKKFLKIMFSYNNKELIINETVPNRFSPKSPDKAHLNLHINSLELGDSAVYFCASSEPSGTANTEAFFGQGTRLTVV.